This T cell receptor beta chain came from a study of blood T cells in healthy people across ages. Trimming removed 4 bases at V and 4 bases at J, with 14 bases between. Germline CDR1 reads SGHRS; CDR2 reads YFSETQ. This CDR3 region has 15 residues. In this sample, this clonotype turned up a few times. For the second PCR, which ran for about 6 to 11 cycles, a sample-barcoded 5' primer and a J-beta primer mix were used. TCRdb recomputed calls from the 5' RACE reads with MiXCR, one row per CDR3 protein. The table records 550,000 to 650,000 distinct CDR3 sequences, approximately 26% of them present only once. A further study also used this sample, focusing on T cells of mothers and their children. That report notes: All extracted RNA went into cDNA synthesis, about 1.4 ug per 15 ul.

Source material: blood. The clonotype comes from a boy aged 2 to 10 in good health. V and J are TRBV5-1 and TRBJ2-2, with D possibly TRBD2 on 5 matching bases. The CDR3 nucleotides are TGCGCCAGCAGCGGCGGACTCTTGGGCACCGGGGAGCTGTTTTTT. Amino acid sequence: CASSGGLLGTGELFF.